One and the same sample provided the 27 T cell receptor beta chains below, sequenced in a study of siplizumab effects on memory and regulatory T cells. Only in-frame clones appear in the TCRdb table, and some are missing; sequencing was by immunoSEQ multiplex PCR. The table includes approximately 9,600 clones, just over 45% detected once. These TCRs are of unknown antigen specificity. For 6 days at 37°C, the mixed lymphocyte reaction cells were kept in coculture. The sample taken for sequencing was CFSE-low (dividing) CD4+ T cells sorted from an allogeneic mixed lymphocyte reaction. All receptors derive from a human donor in good health; the cells came from an allogeneic mixed lymphocyte reaction.

The rearrangement uses TRBV27 and TRBJ1-2; a weak D match, TRBD1 (6 bases). CDR1 is MNHEY, CDR2 SMNVEV, per germline (reference sequence). CDR3 length: 13 residues. Trimming removed 6 bases from V and 12 bases from J, with 20 bases in between. The CDR3 sequence is CASRGSGSGAHTF. In nucleotides, the CDR3 is TGTGCCAGCAGGGGAAGCGGGTCGGGGGCCCACACCTTC.

The chain couples TRBV5-4 to TRBJ2-7; D not certain. Germline loops: CDR1 SGHNT, CDR2 YYREEE (reference sequence). This CDR3 has 14 amino acids. Between the trimmed V and J ends, which lost 1 base and 6 bases, there was a span of 14 bases. The CDR3 here is CASSLYTTSPEQYF. In DNA form, the CDR3 reads TGTGCCAGCAGCTTGTATACAACAAGTCCCGAGCAGTACTTC.

CDR3 sequence reads: CASSPGQGRFDEQFF. For the CDR3, the DNA is TGTGCCAGCAGCCCCGGACAGGGGAGGTTCGATGAGCAGTTCTTC. V gene TRBV5-4 combines with J gene TRBJ2-1, with TRBD1 matching over 9 bases. The CDR3 is 15 amino acids. Germline V lookup: CDR1 SGHNT, CDR2 YYREEE (reference sequence). Trimming cost V 4 bases and J 8 bases; bases outside gene matches: 10. Filled out from reference TRBV5-4 and TRBJ2-1, the complete variable domain reads ETGVTQSPTHLIKTRGQQVTLRCSSQSGHNTVSWYQQALGQGPQFIFQYYREEENGRGNFPPRFSGLQFPNYSSELNVNALELDDSALYLCASSPGQGRFDEQFFGPGTRLTVL.

The chain couples TRBV7-9 to TRBJ2-7, with 9 bases fitting TRBD1. The CDR3 has 15 amino acids. The V gene end was trimmed by 6 bases and the J gene end by 6 bases; junction bases not matched to a gene: 12. Looked up from germline, CDR1 is SEHNR and CDR2 is FQNEAQ (reference sequence). In DNA, the CDR3 is TGTGCCAGCAGGCATTACCGGGACAGGGTGGCCGAGCAGTACTTC. The encoded protein is CASRHYRDRVAEQYF.

This clone was counted only a few times. This chain joins TRBV7-3 and TRBJ2-2; D is undetermined. The CDR3 extends over 13 amino acids. The germline CDR1 and CDR2 sequences are SGHTA and FQGTGA. V was cut by 2 bases and J by 1 base, with 2 bases left in between. This CDR3 is CASSLLNTGELFF. The CDR3 DNA sequence: TGTGCCAGCAGCTTATTGAACACCGGGGAGCTGTTTTTT.

The chain combines TRBV5-4 with TRBJ2-1; TRBD1 might be the D (6 bases). From germline, CDR1 is SGHNT and CDR2 YYREEE (reference sequence). The V gene lost 5 bases and the J gene lost 0 bases, with 12 bases spanning the gap. This CDR3 is built from 15 residues. CDR3 DNA sequence: TGTGCCAGCAGTTCTACAGGGACCTCCTACAATGAGCAGTTCTTC. Amino acids: CASSSTGTSYNEQFF. The variable domain in full, completed from reference TRBV5-4 and TRBJ2-1, reads ETGVTQSPTHLIKTRGQQVTLRCSSQSGHNTVSWYQQALGQGPQFIFQYYREEENGRGNFPPRFSGLQFPNYSSELNVNALELDDSALYLCASSSTGTSYNEQFFGPGTRLTVL.

In its sample, this clone was seen a few times. The chain uses TRBV15 and TRBJ2-4; no firm D call. CDR1 is LNHNV and CDR2 is YYDKDF in the germline V gene (reference sequence). The CDR3 runs 15 residues. Trimming pared 3 bases from V and 7 bases from J, leaving 16 bases between. CDR3 sequence: CATSRRMVGVNIQYF. CDR3 in DNA: TGTGCCACCAGCAGGAGAATGGTTGGGGTGAACATTCAGTACTTC.

The chain carries TRBV7-3 and TRBJ2-7; D might be TRBD1 (6 bases). The germline V gene encodes CDR1 SGHTA and CDR2 FQGTGA. Trimming pared 2 bases from V and 2 bases from J, leaving 13 bases between. This CDR3 is 15 amino acids long. The CDR3, as DNA: TGTGCCAGCAGCTTAGATTCAGGGGCACCCTACGAGCAGTACTTC. It yields the protein CASSLDSGAPYEQYF.

By frequency in the sample, this clone is medium-sized. The chain carries TRBV5-1 and TRBJ2-7; 8 nucleotides match TRBD1. V shed 5 bases, J shed 4 bases, and the junction held 2 bases outside the gene matches. CDR3 length equals 12 residues. Germline CDR1 SGHRS, CDR2 YFSETQ. CDR3 in amino acids: CASRTGAYEQYF. DNA of the CDR3: TGCGCCAGCAGGACAGGGGCGTACGAGCAGTACTTC.

This clone was detected a few times. The genes are TRBV7-9 and TRBJ1-6; tentatively, D is TRBD1 (6 bases). The V gene's germline CDR1 is SEHNR and CDR2 FQNEAQ (reference sequence). The CDR3 spans 14 residues. The V gene lost 5 bases and the J gene lost 10 bases, with 15 bases spanning the gap. The CDR3 region has the DNA TGTGCCAGCAGCACGGACAGTCGGGCCTCACCCCTCCACTTT. This sequence encodes CASSTDSRASPLHF.

This clone was recorded a few times. V usage is TRBV7-9 and J usage is TRBJ1-1, with 7 nucleotides matching TRBD1. This CDR3 contains 15 residues. Germline V gives CDR1 SEHNR, CDR2 FQNEAQ (reference sequence). V was pared by 5 bases and J by 0 bases, with 6 bases of the junction left unmatched. CDR3 in DNA: TGTGCCAGCAGCATCAGACAGGGCATGAACACTGAAGCTTTCTTT. Its protein is CASSIRQGMNTEAFF.

This chain links TRBV5-1 with TRBJ1-6, with a tentative D call TRBD1 (5 bases). CDR1 is SGHRS, CDR2 YFSETQ, per germline. CDR3 length: 16 amino acids. The V end was cut by 0 bases, the J end by 10 bases, with 17 bases between. The CDR3 reads CASSLGQGGRMSPLHF. In nucleotides, the CDR3 is TGCGCCAGCAGCTTGGGGCAGGGAGGTAGAATGTCACCCCTCCACTTT.

The chain has TRBV25-1 and TRBJ2-3, with no clear D. Germline CDR1 and CDR2: MGHDK and SYGVNS. CDR3 size: 14 residues. Trimming pared 5 bases from V and 0 bases from J, leaving 9 bases between. In nucleotides, the CDR3 is TGTGCCAGCAGTCGGCGGTCAAGCACAGATACGCAGTATTTT. As protein: CASSRRSSTDTQYF.

The chain links TRBV6-5 to TRBJ1-5; D uncertain. The CDR3 contains 11 residues. Germline assignment: CDR1 MNHEY and CDR2 SVGAGI. Trimming left V 5 bases short and J 4 bases short, with 3 bases between. DNA of the CDR3: TGTGCCAGCAGTAGGAATCAGCCCCAGCATTTT. Translation gives CASSRNQPQHF.

This clone was seen more than once but under ten times. The chain is built from TRBV28 and TRBJ2-3; TRBD2 might be the D (7 bases). Trimming cost V 3 bases and J 4 bases, with 14 bases left between them. Germline V gives CDR1 MDHEN, CDR2 SYDVKM. CDR3 size: 15 residues. As DNA, the CDR3 is TGTGCCAGCAGTTTGGGGGCGGGAGACGCAGATACGCAGTATTTT. This sequence encodes CASSLGAGDADTQYF.

The chain has TRBV6-5 and TRBJ1-1; D possibly corresponds to TRBD1 (5 bases). This CDR3 spans 14 amino acids. The ends were cut back, 8 bases at V and 5 bases at J, with 18 bases in the middle. CDR1 is MNHEY and CDR2 is SVGAGI in the germline V gene. The CDR3 DNA sequence: TGTGCCAGCGTAACCTCGGGAGGGGAGACTGAAGCTTTCTTT. This encodes CASVTSGGETEAFF.

This clone was seen a handful of times. The CDR3 nucleotides are TGTGCCAGCTTAGCCCCACGTCAGCCCCAGCATTTT. This codes for CASLAPRQPQHF. V gene TRBV28 combines with J gene TRBJ1-5; D call uncertain. Trimming left V 8 bases short and J 6 bases short, with 11 bases between. Germline V gene lookup returns CDR1 MDHEN and CDR2 SYDVKM. CDR3 length: 12 residues.

V and J are TRBV27 and TRBJ1-2; D remains unclear. V was trimmed by 2 bases and J by 8 bases, leaving 12 bases between them. From germline, CDR1 is MNHEY and CDR2 SMNVEV (reference sequence). This CDR3 has 13 residues. CDR3 protein: CASSLNAGRGYTF. The CDR3 DNA is TGTGCCAGCAGTTTAAACGCAGGACGGGGCTACACCTTC.

The chain recombines TRBV7-2 with TRBJ1-2; D unclear. The CDR3 runs 15 residues. Germline V gives CDR1 SGHTA, CDR2 FQGNSA. The V gene lost 4 bases and the J gene lost 5 bases, with 17 bases spanning the gap. The CDR3 DNA reads as TGTGCCAGCAGCTGGTCGGCGAAACAAGGGTATGGCTACACCTTC. It yields the protein CASSWSAKQGYGYTF.

V gene TRBV5-1 combines with J gene TRBJ2-2; D not certain. CDR3 length: 12 amino acids. Per the germline V gene, CDR1 is SGHRS and CDR2 is YFSETQ. Trimming took 5 bases from V and 5 from J, leaving 7 bases between them. CDR3 amino acids: CASSRLTGELFF. The CDR3 DNA reads TGCGCCAGCAGTAGGCTAACCGGGGAGCTGTTTTTT.

A few counts support this clone. The rearrangement joins TRBV27 to TRBJ1-1, with 7 positions matching TRBD1. CDR1 is MNHEY and CDR2 is SMNVEV in the germline V gene (reference sequence). This CDR3 has 14 amino acids. V shed 9 bases, J shed 7 bases, and the junction held 14 bases outside the gene matches. The CDR3 reads CARGDRISSLEAFF. DNA for the CDR3: TGTGCCAGGGGGGACAGAATAAGTAGTCTTGAAGCTTTCTTT.

This clone was observed once. This chain joins TRBV6-5 and TRBJ1-2; D is possibly TRBD1 (6 bases). CDR3 length: 14 residues. CDR1 and CDR2 from the germline V gene are MNHEY and SVGAGI. V was cut by 0 bases and J by 5 bases, with 10 bases left in between. The CDR3 coding sequence is TGTGCCAGCAGTTACTCGGGGACACTATATGGCTACACCTTC. Translated: CASSYSGTLYGYTF.

The chain has TRBV11-2 and TRBJ2-7, with 10 nucleotides matching TRBD2. After removal of 3 bases from V and 5 bases from J, the junction contained 10 bases not matched to a gene. In germline, CDR1 is SGHAT, CDR2 FQNNGV. This CDR3 contains 16 residues. CDR3 sequence: CASSFKLAGGLNEQYF. CDR3 nucleotide sequence: TGTGCCAGCAGCTTCAAATTAGCGGGAGGTCTCAACGAGCAGTACTTC.

J is TRBJ1-5 and V is TRBV19; D ambiguous. Trimming left V 5 bases short and J 5 bases short, with 7 bases between. This CDR3 region has 12 residues. Germline V gives CDR1 LNHDA, CDR2 SQIVND (reference sequence). The CDR3 here is CASSGVYQPQHF. The CDR3 nucleotides read TGTGCCAGTAGTGGGGTCTATCAGCCCCAGCATTTT.

This clone was seen a few times. The V and J genes are TRBV5-6 and TRBJ2-2; D is ambiguous. The CDR3 spans 15 residues. V was trimmed by 1 base and J by 6 bases, leaving 13 bases between them. The germline gives CDR1 SGHDT, CDR2 YYEEEE. Here the CDR3 reads CASSLRSTGPGELFF. In DNA form, the CDR3 reads TGTGCCAGCAGCTTGAGATCGACCGGACCCGGGGAGCTGTTTTTT.

The chain uses TRBV27 and TRBJ2-5, with 7 bases identical to TRBD2. The germline gives CDR1 MNHEY, CDR2 SMNVEV (reference sequence). Trimming removed 11 bases from V and 5 bases from J; junction bases left unmatched: 11. CDR3 length: 13 amino acids. For the CDR3, the DNA is TGTGCCTCCCGAGGGGCCGGGGGGGAGACCCAGTACTTC. This translates into CASRGAGGETQYF.

The V and J genes are TRBV11-2 and TRBJ2-7, with TRBD1 as a possible D gene (5 bases). CDR1 is SGHAT, CDR2 FQNNGV, per germline. V lost 4 bases, J lost 6 bases, and 10 bases lay in between. This CDR3 is built from 12 residues. The CDR3 loop is CASSSQGIEQYF. DNA for the CDR3: TGTGCCAGCAGCTCGCAGGGTATCGAGCAGTACTTC.